Here is one TCR beta chain with its context. CDR3 size: 16 residues. The ends lost 0 bases at V and 7 bases at J; junction bases unmatched: 9. Germline CDR1 is LGHNA and CDR2 is YNFKEQ. These data are taken from a study of blood T cell repertoires in COVID-19. Across the whole study: Nucleic acid was either cDNA or gDNA, and it came from T cells, B-cell-depleted T cells, or PBMCs.

Source study methods: Cell counts per sample came from amplifying reference gene primers. Profiled with immunoSEQ multiplex PCR; TCRdb holds only in-frame clones, not every one. For V, J and clone size, that table is used; D and trimming come from the DNA. The table includes about 150,000 clones, roughly nine tenths detected once. Across under 25 US areas, participants ranged in age from roughly 18 to 95 years. A case of COVID-19 had been met by exposed participants within 2 weeks before study entry. Input material: PBMCs or T cells enriched from blood (not recorded which). The clonotype comes from a woman between 40 and 55 years old who had been exposed to COVID-19. The J gene is TRBJ1-5, the V gene TRBV4-2, with 7 nucleotides matching TRBD1. CDR3 DNA sequence: TGTGCCAGCAGCCAAGACCCCGACAGGGCGAGCCAGCCCCAGCATTTT. As protein: CASSQDPDRASQPQHF.